This passage covers 32 T cell receptor beta chains from one sample sequenced in a study of cytomegalovirus exposure and HLA in healthy donors. The protocol was immunoSEQ multiplex PCR, while the TCRdb copy is restricted to in-frame clones and leaves out a portion. The data contain under 300,000 clones, about 86% of them singletons. The specimen sequenced was PBMCs. These receptors originate from a woman under 30 in good health and CMV-seronegative.

The genes are TRBV6-4 and TRBJ2-1; 9 nucleotides align to TRBD2. The germline CDR1 and CDR2 sequences are MRHNA and SNTAGT. The CDR3 is made up of 15 amino acids. The J segment lost 2 bases and the V segment lost 4 bases, leaving 3 bases of the junction unmatched. The CDR3, as DNA: TGTGCCAGCAGTGTCTTAGCGGGAGCCTACAATGAGCAGTTCTTC. Translating it yields CASSVLAGAYNEQFF.

The chain recombines TRBV4-3 with TRBJ2-7; no reliable D call. Trimming shortened V by 0 bases and J by 6 bases, and 15 bases separated the two germline ends. Germline V gene data show CDR1 as LGHNA and CDR2 as YSLEER. The CDR3 consists of 15 residues. CDR3 sequence (DNA): TGCGCCAGCAGCCAAGACATGAACTCCTATCTCGAGCAGTACTTC. Protein product: CASSQDMNSYLEQYF.

V gene TRBV10-3 combines with J gene TRBJ2-7; 7 bases fit TRBD1. The CDR3 spans 13 residues. With V trimmed by 0 bases and J by 6 bases, 2 bases remained unmatched. CDR1 is ENHRY, CDR2 SYGVKD, per germline. The CDR3 reads CAISESEGAEQYF. The CDR3 region has the DNA TGTGCCATCAGTGAGTCTGAGGGGGCCGAGCAGTACTTC.

This clone was seen a single time. The DNA for the CDR3 is TGTGCCAGCAGCCCCCCGACTGGAGGGCGAAATCAGCCCCAGCATTTT. Its translation is CASSPPTGGRNQPQHF. The chain uses TRBV7-2 and TRBJ1-5; D unclear. The V and J ends lost 5 bases and 4 bases respectively, with 18 bases between them. Germline V lookup: CDR1 SGHTA, CDR2 FQGNSA. The CDR3 covers 16 residues.

This rearrangement joins TRBV11-3 to TRBJ2-7; 7 bases fit TRBD1. V shed 5 bases and J 1 base; nucleotides not matched to a gene: 2. From germline, CDR1 is SGHNT and CDR2 YENEEA. CDR3 length equals 13 residues. The CDR3 sequence is CASSRQGSYEQYF. The CDR3 coding sequence is TGTGCCAGCAGCAGACAGGGATCCTACGAGCAGTACTTC.

The CDR3 nucleotides are TGCAGCGTCCGTTCGGGGGGGCGCGGGCAGTACTTC. This sequence encodes CSVRSGGRGQYF. The chain uses TRBV29-1 and TRBJ2-7, with 8 bases aligning to TRBD2. Looked up from germline, CDR1 is SQVTM and CDR2 is ANQGSEA. The CDR3 length is 12 residues. Losses at the gene ends were 6 bases for V and 9 bases for J; bases not matched to a gene: 10.

The chain joins TRBV13 to TRBJ2-7; D perhaps matches TRBD1 (6 bases). Germline values: CDR1 PRHDT, CDR2 FYEKMQ (reference sequence). Trimming stripped 1 base from V and 3 bases from J, with 16 bases between. The CDR3 spans 16 residues. The CDR3 sequence: CASSLDPWAGDYEQYF. The CDR3 region has the DNA TGTGCCAGCAGCTTAGATCCCTGGGCAGGGGACTACGAGCAGTACTTC.

This chain links TRBV5-4 with TRBJ2-2; no clear D. This CDR3 is built from 12 residues. V was clipped by 0 bases and J by 5 bases, with 2 bases between them. The germline CDR1 and CDR2 sequences are SGHNT and YYREEE (reference sequence). Here the CDR3 reads CASSLATGELFF. The CDR3 DNA is TGTGCCAGCAGCTTGGCGACCGGGGAGCTGTTTTTT.

The chain has TRBV6-1 and TRBJ2-1; tentative D call: TRBD1 (6 bases). Trimming took off 3 bases at V and 8 bases at J, with 11 bases between the two ends. CDR3 length: 13 residues. CDR1 and CDR2 (germline): MNHNS, SASEGT. The CDR3 nucleotides read TGTGCCAGCAGTGAGTCAGGGGCCCATGAGCAGTTCTTC. Translation gives CASSESGAHEQFF.

The chain has TRBV29-1 and TRBJ2-1; TRBD2 aligns across 14 bases. The CDR3 length is 17 residues. Trimming cost V 6 bases and J 0 bases; bases outside gene matches: 7. CDR1 is SQVTM, CDR2 ANQGSEA, per germline. CDR3: CSVQGLAGDDSYNEQFF. The DNA of the CDR3 is TGCAGCGTCCAGGGACTAGCGGGAGACGACTCCTACAATGAGCAGTTCTTC.

This chain connects TRBV2 to TRBJ1-2, with 12 bases matching TRBD1. V lost 8 bases and J lost 10; bases outside the gene matches: 20. This CDR3 is built from 17 residues. Looked up from germline, CDR1 is SNHLY and CDR2 is FYNNEI. This chain's CDR3 is CASLTGTGGVWIVDYTF. Here the CDR3 DNA reads TGTGCCAGCCTAACCGGGACAGGGGGCGTTTGGATCGTTGACTACACCTTC.

The CDR3: CASSPTGAGQPQHF. The CDR3 nucleotides are TGTGCCAGCAGTCCGACAGGGGCCGGGCAGCCCCAGCATTTT. The chain couples TRBV28 to TRBJ1-5; 8 bases fit TRBD1. CDR1 is MDHEN and CDR2 is SYDVKM in the germline V gene. CDR3 length: 14 amino acids. The ends lost 5 bases at V and 7 bases at J; junction bases unmatched: 7.

V and J are TRBV11-2 and TRBJ2-7, with D perhaps matching TRBD2 (5 bases). V was shortened by 3 bases and J by 4 bases, with 19 bases between the two germline ends. CDR1 is SGHAT, CDR2 FQNNGV, per germline. CDR3 size: 16 residues. For the CDR3, the DNA is TGTGCCAGCAGCTTTTTGAGGGAGCAGGTTCCTTACGAGCAGTACTTC. Translation: CASSFLREQVPYEQYF. The full variable domain, rest sourced from reference TRBV11-2 and TRBJ2-7, is EAGVAQSPRYKIIEKRQSVAFWCNPISGHATLYWYQQILGQGPKLLIQFQNNGVVDDSQLPKDRFSAERLKGVDSTLKIQPAKLEDSAVYLCASSFLREQVPYEQYFGPGTRLTVT.

As to this clone: The sample carries other DNA sequences with the same CDR3. CDR3 sequence reads: CASSPGGETQYF. CDR3 nucleotides: TGCGCCAGCAGCCCAGGGGGAGAGACCCAGTACTTC. This chain connects TRBV5-1 to TRBJ2-5; 7 bases match TRBD1. This CDR3 spans 12 amino acids. CDR1 is SGHRS and CDR2 is YFSETQ in the germline V gene. Losses at the gene ends were 4 bases for V and 4 bases for J; bases not matched to a gene: 1.

This clone occurred once. V and J are TRBV5-4 and TRBJ2-3; TRBD2 agrees at 8 bases. Germline CDR1 and CDR2: SGHNT and YYREEE (reference sequence). This CDR3 is built from 14 residues. V shed 0 bases and J 4 bases; nucleotides not matched to a gene: 1. This chain's CDR3 is CASSLASGPDTQYF. DNA of the CDR3: TGTGCCAGCAGCTTGGCTAGCGGGCCAGATACGCAGTATTTT.

V gene TRBV30 combines with J gene TRBJ2-5; a possible D gene is TRBD1 (5 bases). V dropped 2 bases and J dropped 5 bases, with 12 bases sitting between them. Germline CDR1 GTSNPN, CDR2 SVGIG (reference sequence). The CDR3 runs to 13 residues. In nucleotides, the CDR3 is TGTGCCTGGAGTCCAGGGATAGACGAGACCCAGTACTTC. Its translation: CAWSPGIDETQYF.

The genes are TRBV7-2 and TRBJ2-5; a possible D gene is TRBD1 (5 bases). Per germline, CDR1 SGHTA and CDR2 FQGNSA. The V gene lost 2 bases and the J gene lost 1 base, with 11 bases spanning the gap. This CDR3 is built from 15 residues. This CDR3 is CASSLRSTVQETQYF. The CDR3 DNA reads as TGTGCCAGCAGCTTAAGGTCGACAGTCCAAGAGACCCAGTACTTC.

This CDR3 is CASSPPAGGRDTQYF. CDR3 nucleotide sequence: TGTGCCAGCAGTCCTCCAGCGGGGGGGAGGGATACGCAGTATTTT. V and J are TRBV25-1 and TRBJ2-3, with TRBD2 matching 10 bases. This CDR3 region has 15 residues. Trimming removed 5 bases from V and 6 bases from J; junction bases left unmatched: 8. The germline CDR1 and CDR2 sequences are MGHDK and SYGVNS.

The chain is built from TRBV6-5 and TRBJ1-5; 10 bases match TRBD1. Trimming cost V 0 bases and J 5 bases; bases outside gene matches: 1. The CDR3 is 15 residues long. CDR1 and CDR2 from the germline V gene are MNHEY and SVGAGI. The CDR3 sequence is CASSYSGTGDQPQHF. The CDR3 nucleotides read TGTGCCAGCAGTTACTCAGGGACAGGGGATCAGCCCCAGCATTTT.

The V call is TRBV9, the J call TRBJ1-3; D might be TRBD1 (6 bases). The CDR3 loop spans 19 amino acids. V was clipped by 3 bases and J by 3 bases, with 25 bases between them. The germline CDR1 and CDR2 sequences are SGDLS and YYNGEE. The DNA for the CDR3 is TGTGCCAGCAGCGCCCGAACGTTCGGACAGACAACTAGTGGAAACACCATATATTTT. This codes for CASSARTFGQTTSGNTIYF.

V and J are TRBV7-8 and TRBJ1-2; a possible D gene is TRBD1 (5 bases). The CDR3 is 13 amino acids. Germline CDR1 reads SGHVS; CDR2 reads FQNEAQ. Trimming removed 1 base from V and 3 bases from J, with 6 bases in between. CDR3 loop: CASSLGRDYGYTF. CDR3 sequence (DNA): TGTGCCAGCAGCTTAGGCAGGGACTATGGCTACACCTTC.

There are many counts of this clone. CDR3 sequence: CAWSRGGSGNTIYF. The DNA for the CDR3 is TGTGCCTGGAGTCGTGGAGGGTCTGGAAACACCATATATTTT. This chain uses TRBV30 with TRBJ1-3; D unclear. The CDR3 is made up of 14 amino acids. V dropped 2 bases and J dropped 1 base, with 9 bases sitting between them. Germline V gene lookup returns CDR1 GTSNPN and CDR2 SVGIG (reference sequence).

The chain joins TRBV19 to TRBJ1-2, with TRBD1 identical over 7 bases. Germline values: CDR1 LNHDA, CDR2 SQIVND (reference sequence). J gave up 4 bases and V 6 bases, and 8 bases lay outside the gene matches. The CDR3 extends over 14 amino acids. Here the CDR3 DNA reads TGTGCCAGTAGCACCCCGACAGGGAGCTATGGCTACACCTTC. Translating gives CASSTPTGSYGYTF.

This clone was seen once. The chain recombines TRBV19 with TRBJ2-7, with D hard to call. Trimming cost V 3 bases and J 3 bases, with 9 bases left between them. This CDR3 has 13 amino acids. CDR1 is LNHDA and CDR2 is SQIVND in the germline V gene (reference sequence). The CDR3 nucleotides are TGTGCCAGTAGTATCGAGGCCCGCTACGAGCAGTACTTC. Translation gives CASSIEARYEQYF.

V gene TRBV14 combines with J gene TRBJ2-3; TRBD1 might be the D (6 bases). The CDR3 consists of 15 residues. Trimming removed 1 base from V and 8 bases from J, with 16 bases in between. Germline assignment: CDR1 SGHDN and CDR2 FVKESK. This chain's CDR3 is CASSQVGQGWSTQYF. The CDR3 DNA is TGTGCCAGCAGCCAAGTAGGGCAGGGGTGGAGTACGCAGTATTTT. The full variable domain, in which reference TRBV14 and TRBJ2-3 provide the parts outside the CDR3, is EAGVTQFPSHSVIEKGQTVTLRCDPISGHDNLYWYRRVMGKEIKFLLHFVKESKQDESGMPNNRFLAERTGGTYSTLKVQPAELEDSGVYFCASSQVGQGWSTQYFGPGTRLTVL.

The chain uses TRBV7-6 and TRBJ2-3; D perhaps matches TRBD1 (6 bases). V lost 4 bases and J lost 2, with 13 bases in between. There are 15 residues in the CDR3. CDR1 and CDR2 from the germline V gene are SGHVS and FNYEAQ. CDR3 amino acids: CASSSWQGYTDTQYF. The CDR3 DNA reads as TGTGCCAGCAGCTCGTGGCAGGGGTACACAGATACGCAGTATTTT.

V is TRBV27 and J is TRBJ1-2, with D hard to call. The CDR3 sequence is 14 residues long. V dropped 3 bases and J dropped 6 bases, with 14 bases sitting between them. CDR1 MNHEY and CDR2 SMNVEV come from the germline V gene (reference sequence). CDR3 protein: CASSFRTGWDGYTF. The CDR3 region has the DNA TGTGCCAGCAGTTTCAGGACGGGGTGGGATGGCTACACCTTC.

The V call is TRBV9, the J call TRBJ1-2; 7 positions agree with TRBD1. Germline trimming cut 3 bases from V and 6 bases from J; bases unmatched to any gene: 8. CDR3 size: 14 residues. CDR1 is SGDLS, CDR2 YYNGEE, per germline. The CDR3 sequence: CASSAGDRFNGYTF. DNA for the CDR3: TGTGCCAGCAGCGCCGGGGACAGATTCAATGGCTACACCTTC. The full variable domain, rest sourced from reference TRBV9 and TRBJ1-2, is DSGVTQTPKHLITATGQRVTLRCSPRSGDLSVYWYQQSLDQGLQFLIQYYNGEERAKGNILERFSAQQFPDLHSELNLSSLELGDSALYFCASSAGDRFNGYTFGSGTRLTVV.

The chain links TRBV6-4 to TRBJ1-5; D not resolved. Trimming cost V 4 bases and J 0 bases, with 4 bases left between them. Germline V gene lookup returns CDR1 MRHNA and CDR2 SNTAGT. There are 13 residues in the CDR3. The CDR3 coding sequence is TGTGCCAGCAGTGCGAGTAGCAATCAGCCCCAGCATTTT. Translating gives CASSASSNQPQHF.

This chain joins TRBV11-1 and TRBJ2-5; TRBD1 agrees at 10 bases. V dropped 5 bases and J dropped 2; count of bases not matched to a gene: 2. The CDR3 extends over 14 amino acids. In germline, CDR1 is SGHAT, CDR2 FQDESV (reference sequence). The CDR3 is CASSPGQGQETQYF. The CDR3 nucleotides read TGTGCCAGCAGCCCGGGACAGGGGCAAGAGACCCAGTACTTC.

The chain has TRBV27 and TRBJ1-5; no definite D call. Trimming stripped 2 bases from V and 0 bases from J, with 8 bases between. Germline assignment: CDR1 MNHEY and CDR2 SMNVEV (reference sequence). The CDR3 is 15 residues long. CDR3: CASSLTPYSNQPQHF. In DNA, the CDR3 is TGTGCCAGCAGTTTAACGCCCTATAGCAATCAGCCCCAGCATTTT.

The chain employs TRBV27 and TRBJ2-3; D is ambiguous. The ends were cut back, 4 bases at V and 6 bases at J, with 14 bases in the middle. CDR3 length: 14 amino acids. Germline CDR1 reads MNHEY; CDR2 reads SMNVEV (reference sequence). In nucleotides, the CDR3 is TGTGCCAGCAGTTCCGCGGCGCTAAGGGATACGCAGTATTTT. Its translation: CASSSAALRDTQYF.